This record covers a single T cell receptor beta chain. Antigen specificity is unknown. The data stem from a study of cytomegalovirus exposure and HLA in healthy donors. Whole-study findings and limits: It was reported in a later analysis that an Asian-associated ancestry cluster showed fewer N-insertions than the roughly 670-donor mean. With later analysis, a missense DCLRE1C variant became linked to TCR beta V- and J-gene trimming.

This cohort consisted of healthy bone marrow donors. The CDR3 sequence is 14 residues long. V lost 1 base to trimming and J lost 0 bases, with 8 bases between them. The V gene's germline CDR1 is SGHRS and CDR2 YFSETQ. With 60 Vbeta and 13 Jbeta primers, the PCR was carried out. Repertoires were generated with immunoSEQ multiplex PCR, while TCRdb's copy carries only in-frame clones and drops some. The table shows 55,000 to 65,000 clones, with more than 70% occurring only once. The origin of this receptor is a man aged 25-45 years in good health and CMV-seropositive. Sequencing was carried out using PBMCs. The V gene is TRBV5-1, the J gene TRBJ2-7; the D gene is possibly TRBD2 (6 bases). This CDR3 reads CASSLWGLSYEQYF. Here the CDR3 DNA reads TGCGCCAGCAGCTTGTGGGGACTCTCCTACGAGCAGTACTTC.